The 17 T cell receptor beta chains presented below share a single source sample, sequenced in a study of OX40 agonist ivuxolimab in advanced cancers. Using immunoSEQ multiplex PCR, the repertoire was profiled, and TCRdb retains in-frame clones only, with some absent. The sample carries more than 100,000 clones, around 95% recorded once. This specimen was CD4+ or CD8+ T cells sorted from blood, taken in a trial of the OX40 agonist ivuxolimab. Receptors originate from an adult with an advanced solid tumor such as melanoma, head and neck, liver or kidney cancer.

The V and J genes are TRBV4-3 and TRBJ2-2; TRBD2 might be the D (5 bases). Deletions cut 0 bases from V and 5 bases from J, with 13 bases between. The CDR3 runs 16 residues. CDR1 is LGHNA, CDR2 YSLEER, per germline. CDR3 protein: CASSQDSVGVTGELFF. DNA for the CDR3: TGCGCCAGCAGCCAAGATAGTGTGGGAGTTACCGGGGAGCTGTTTTTT.

V is TRBV19 and J is TRBJ2-3; 7 positions match TRBD2. CDR3 length: 15 residues. Germline CDR1 and CDR2: LNHDA and SQIVND (reference sequence). V lost 10 bases and J lost 3; bases outside the gene matches: 13. CDR3 sequence: CATNRGGSRTDTQYF. The CDR3 nucleotides read TGTGCCACCAATCGGGGCGGGAGCAGGACAGATACGCAGTATTTT.

The V and J genes are TRBV18 and TRBJ2-3; 10 positions agree with TRBD1. J lost 5 bases, V lost 6 bases, and 8 bases had no gene match. The CDR3 is 15 amino acids. Germline CDR1 and CDR2: KGHSH and LQKENI. In DNA form, the CDR3 reads TGTGCCAGCTCGTCCGGGACAGGGGTGCGAGATACGCAGTATTTT. Translated: CASSSGTGVRDTQYF.

The chain recombines TRBV6-5 with TRBJ1-2; TRBD1 agrees at 8 bases. CDR1 MNHEY and CDR2 SVGAGI come from the germline V gene. Trimming removed 0 bases from V and 4 bases from J; junction bases left unmatched: 7. The CDR3 consists of 16 residues. As DNA, the CDR3 is TGTGCCAGCAGTTACTCGTCAGGGGGCGCCTCCTATGGCTACACCTTC. This gives the protein CASSYSSGGASYGYTF.

CDR3 in amino acids: CASSLFSQGFQQPQHF. The DNA of the CDR3 is TGTGCCAGCAGCTTATTTTCACAGGGTTTTCAGCAGCCCCAGCATTTT. The rearrangement uses TRBV7-2 and TRBJ1-5; TRBD1 is a possible D gene (6 bases). This CDR3 contains 16 residues. The V and J ends lost 2 bases and 7 bases respectively, with 18 bases between them. Germline CDR1 reads SGHTA; CDR2 reads FQGNSA.

The V call is TRBV7-2, the J call TRBJ1-1; TRBD1 is a possible D gene (6 bases). Germline V gives CDR1 SGHTA, CDR2 FQGNSA. V shed 1 base and J shed 4 bases, with 16 bases lying between them. CDR3 length equals 16 residues. DNA for the CDR3: TGTGCCAGCAGCTTAGGAGGGGGAGGGACGGGCACTGAAGCTTTCTTT. Translated, it gives CASSLGGGGTGTEAFF. The variable domain in full, with the rest retrieved from reference TRBV7-2 and TRBJ1-1, is GAGVSQSPSNKVTEKGKDVELRCDPISGHTALYWYRQSLGQGLEFLIYFQGNSAPDKSGLPSDRFSAERTGGSVSTLTIQRTQQEDSAVYLCASSLGGGGTGTEAFFGQGTRLTVV.

The chain has TRBV7-2 and TRBJ2-7; D is possibly TRBD2 (6 bases). The V gene's germline CDR1 is SGHTA and CDR2 FQGNSA. Trimming took off 5 bases at V and 4 bases at J, with 15 bases between the two ends. This CDR3 is 14 amino acids long. The CDR3 bases are TGTGCCAGCAGCGGAAGCGGGCCGGGGTACGAGCAGTACTTC. Translation: CASSGSGPGYEQYF.

The rearrangement uses TRBV5-4 and TRBJ1-1; D is ambiguous. Germline V gene data show CDR1 as SGHNT and CDR2 as YYREEE (reference sequence). The CDR3 has 18 amino acids. The V end lost 4 bases, the J end lost 3 bases, and 25 bases lay between the germline ends. The CDR3 sequence: CASSRGSPGGMIDTEAFF. The CDR3 DNA sequence: TGTGCCAGCAGCCGAGGATCCCCGGGCGGGATGATTGACACTGAAGCTTTCTTT.

The chain links TRBV19 to TRBJ1-1; 8 nucleotides line up with TRBD1. The CDR3 covers 16 residues. The V gene end was trimmed by 7 bases and the J gene end by 3 bases; junction bases not matched to a gene: 13. CDR1 is LNHDA, CDR2 SQIVND, per germline (reference sequence). As DNA, the CDR3 is TGTGCCAGTACGATAGGGACAGGCTTTAGTGACACTGAAGCTTTCTTT. Amino acid sequence: CASTIGTGFSDTEAFF. The complete variable domain, with remaining parts taken from reference TRBV19 and TRBJ1-1, reads DGGITQSPKYLFRKEGQNVTLSCEQNLNHDAMYWYRQDPGQGLRLIYYSQIVNDFQKGDIAEGYSVSREKKESFPLTVTSAQKNPTAFYLCASTIGTGFSDTEAFFGQGTRLTVV.

The chain links TRBV1 to TRBJ1-1; TRBD1 is the table's D call, not checked against the DNA. TRBV1 is a listed pseudogene. The CDR3 is 12 amino acids. The CDR3 nucleotides read TGCACCAGCACGGGACAGGGGAACGGGGCTTTCTTT. It translates to CTSTGQGNGAFF.

The rearrangement uses TRBV28 and TRBJ2-3, with 8 bases lining up with TRBD2. Germline values: CDR1 MDHEN, CDR2 SYDVKM. CDR3 size: 15 residues. J lost 2 bases, V lost 4 bases, and 5 bases had no gene match. CDR3 in amino acids: CASSSREGNTDTQYF. Written as DNA, the CDR3 is TGTGCCAGCAGTTCACGGGAGGGTAACACAGATACGCAGTATTTT. Filled out from reference TRBV28 and TRBJ2-3, the complete variable domain reads DVKVTQSSRYLVKRTGEKVFLECVQDMDHENMFWYRQDPGLGLRLIYFSYDVKMKEKGDIPEGYSVSREKKERFSLILESASTNQTSMYLCASSSREGNTDTQYFGPGTRLTVL.

CDR3 coding DNA: TGTGCCAGCAGCTGGGGGGCAGGGGCTGGGGCCAACGTCCTGACTTTC. Its protein is CASSWGAGAGANVLTF. This sequence joins TRBV11-1 and TRBJ2-6, with D perhaps being TRBD1 or TRBD2 (6 bases each). This CDR3 comprises 16 residues. CDR1 SGHAT and CDR2 FQDESV come from the germline V gene (reference sequence). Trimming cost V 4 bases and J 2 bases, with 12 bases left between them.

Only a few counts were recorded for this clone. The rearrangement links TRBV11-2 to TRBJ2-7; TRBD1 matches 8 bases. CDR1 SGHAT and CDR2 FQNNGV come from the germline V gene. The CDR3 is 17 amino acids. J gave up 0 bases and V 3 bases, and 10 bases lay outside the gene matches. The CDR3 sequence: CASSFLVGQGSSYEQYF. CDR3 DNA: TGTGCCAGCAGCTTCCTTGTTGGACAGGGAAGCTCCTACGAGCAGTACTTC.

The CDR3 region has the DNA TGTGCCAGCAGCTTATTGGCGGGGGTCACAGATACGCAGTATTTT. Protein: CASSLLAGVTDTQYF. The rearrangement links TRBV5-6 to TRBJ2-3; 7 bases line up with TRBD2. V lost 2 bases and J lost 2; bases outside the gene matches: 5. This CDR3 has 15 residues. Germline V gives CDR1 SGHDT, CDR2 YYEEEE. Complete variable domain (other parts from reference TRBV5-6 and TRBJ2-3): DAGVTQSPTHLIKTRGQQVTLRCSPKSGHDTVSWYQQALGQGPQFIFQYYEEEERQRGNFPDRFSGHQFPNYSSELNVNALLLGDSALYLCASSLLAGVTDTQYFGPGTRLTVL.

This clone was seen just once. The DNA of the CDR3 is TGTGCCAGCATCGGGGGTAGCTATGGCTACACCTTC. Translated: CASIGGSYGYTF. This sequence joins TRBV6-1 and TRBJ1-2; perhaps TRBD1 as D (5 bases). This CDR3 comprises 12 residues. V was pared by 7 bases and J by 4 bases, with 10 bases between. The germline CDR1 and CDR2 sequences are MNHNS and SASEGT.

The genes are TRBV4-2 and TRBJ2-7; possible D gene TRBD1, 5 bases. CDR3 length: 16 amino acids. Germline V lookup: CDR1 LGHNA, CDR2 YNFKEQ. V shed 1 base and J shed 4 bases, with 17 bases lying between them. The CDR3 DNA is TGTGCCAGCAGCCAAGGCCAGGGTGTTGGTGTGTACGAGCAGTACTTC. Protein: CASSQGQGVGVYEQYF.

This sequence joins TRBV2 and TRBJ2-1; D may match TRBD1 or TRBD2 (6 bases each). The V gene's germline CDR1 is SNHLY and CDR2 FYNNEI. Trimming removed 5 bases from V and 9 bases from J, with 11 bases in between. This CDR3 region has 12 residues. The CDR3 coding sequence is TGTGCCAGCAGTCAACAGGGAGGTGAGCAGTTCTTC. Amino acids: CASSQQGGEQFF.